A selection of T cell receptor beta chains follows, all from one sample in a study of Ad26.COV2.S vaccination and SARS-CoV-2 variants. Sequencing used immunoSEQ multiplex PCR; TCRdb keeps in-frame clones, though not all of them. The table includes about 250,000 clones, 70% to 90% detected once. Sequenced material: peripheral blood, taken in a trial of Ad26.COV2.S vaccine versus placebo. The receptors derive from a person between 18 and 59 years old who received the Ad26.COV2.S COVID-19 vaccine or a placebo. The CDR3 runs from the conserved cysteine through the conserved F or W. D genes are given only for firm matches. Some rows mark clone size as missing; the rest say once, few, many or name a class of expanded clone.

TRBV6-5	.	.	TRBJ1-1	TGTGCCATCGCTTTTAGCTCTGAAGCTTTCTTT	CAIAFSSEAFF
TRBV27	once	TRBD1	TRBJ2-7	TGTGCCAGCAGGAGGACAGGGGGATTCTACGAGCAGTACTTC	CASRRTGGFYEQYF
TRBV6-6	.	TRBD2	TRBJ2-2	TGTGCCAGCAGTAACCCTAGCGGGAGTTACACCGGGGAGCTGTTTTTT	CASSNPSGSYTGELFF
TRBV7-2	once	TRBD2	TRBJ2-2	TGTGCCAGCAGCTTCCTACGGACTAGCGGAGGGGGCGGGGAGCTGTTTTTT	CASSFLRTSGGGGELFF
TRBV19	.	.	TRBJ1-2	TGTGCCAGTAGTACGGGGACCTATGGCTACACCTTC	CASSTGTYGYTF
TRBV5-4	.	.	TRBJ1-1	TGTGCCAGCAGCTTGTTGGGACGCAAGAACACTGAAGCTTTCTTT	CASSLLGRKNTEAFF
TRBV7-9	.	.	TRBJ1-3	TGTGCCAGCCGAAAGGGCGAGGCTGGAAACACCATATATTTT	CASRKGEAGNTIYF
TRBV19	.	TRBD1	TRBJ2-7	TGTGCCAGTAGTGACAGGGCCTACGAGCAGTACTTC	CASSDRAYEQYF
TRBV3-1/TRBV3-2	few	TRBD1	TRBJ1-4	TGTGCCAGCAGCCGTCGACAGGGAGGCGAAAAACTGTTTTTT	CASSRRQGGEKLFF
TRBV2	.	.	TRBJ1-2	TGTGCCAGCAGTACCTCGACACAGGCTGGCGGCTACACCTTC	CASSTSTQAGGYTF
TRBV5-1	.	.	TRBJ2-5	TGCGCCAGCAGCTTGGCCGAGTCGGGGCGGGAGACCCAGTACTTC	CASSLAESGRETQYF
TRBV18	.	TRBD1	TRBJ1-4	TGTGCCAGCTCACTTGACAGGGGTCGACTGTTTTTT	CASSLDRGRLFF
TRBV19	once	TRBD1	TRBJ2-5	TGTGCCAGTAGTTCCGGACAGGGGGTAGAGACCCAGTACTTC	CASSSGQGVETQYF
TRBV6-5	once	.	TRBJ2-1	TGTGCCAGCAGTCGACTAGATGAGCAGTTCTTC	CASSRLDEQFF
TRBV6-6	.	.	TRBJ2-4	TGTGCCAGCCTAGGCGGAGAAAACATTCAGTACTTC	CASLGGENIQYF
TRBV12-3/TRBV12-4	.	.	TRBJ2-1	TGTGCCAGCAGCCAAGGGTATAACCGTGAGCAGTTCTTC	CASSQGYNREQFF